This is a list of T cell receptor beta chains from one sample in a study of blood T cell repertoires in COVID-19. TCRdb's copy holds only in-frame clones and misses some; the assay was immunoSEQ multiplex PCR. The data show 150,000 to 200,000 clones, 90% to 95% seen once. The sequencing input was peripheral blood. The receptors shown here come from a woman aged 60-70 years with COVID-19, enrolled during active disease. The CDR3 runs from the conserved cysteine through the conserved F or W. D genes are given only for firm matches. Clone size is stated in some rows and not others, as once, few, many or a class when expanded.

CASSSRDRTYEQYF	TGTGCCAGTAGCTCCCGGGACAGGACCTACGAGCAGTACTTC	TRBV19	TRBJ2-7	TRBD1	-
CASTTILGQDSNQPQHF	TGTGCCAGTACTACGATCTTAGGACAAGATAGCAATCAGCCCCAGCATTTT	TRBV19	TRBJ1-5	-	-
CASSLPNPGQTGELFF	TGTGCCAGCAGTCTCCCCAACCCTGGACAGACCGGGGAGCTGTTTTTT	TRBV25-1	TRBJ2-2	-	few
CASSYSQGNNEQFF	TGTGCCAGCAGTTACTCGCAGGGCAATAATGAGCAGTTCTTC	TRBV6-6	TRBJ2-1	-	-
CSVSFVGLATDTQYF	TGCAGCGTTTCTTTTGTTGGGCTAGCAACAGATACGCAGTATTTT	TRBV29-1	TRBJ2-3	-	-
CASSRDRGIGNTIYF	TGTGCCAGCAGCCGGGACAGGGGGATCGGAAACACCATATATTTT	TRBV7-2	TRBJ1-3	TRBD1	-
CATSDSHTDTQYF	TGTGCCACCAGTGATTCCCACACAGATACGCAGTATTTT	TRBV24-1	TRBJ2-3	-	-
CASSLVSYGYTF	TGTGCCAGCAGCTTGGTCAGTTATGGCTACACCTTC	TRBV5-8	TRBJ1-2	-	-
CSASSAGGEKLFF	TGCAGTGCTAGTTCGGCAGGGGGTGAAAAACTGTTTTTT	TRBV20-1	TRBJ1-4	TRBD1	-
CASSESRDSRPFF	TGTGCCAGCAGTGAATCCCGGGACAGCAGGCCGTTTTTT	TRBV2	TRBJ1-4	TRBD1	-
CAWSAVQGGKTEAFF	TGTGCCTGGAGTGCGGTACAGGGGGGGAAGACTGAAGCTTTCTTT	TRBV30	TRBJ1-1	TRBD1	-
CASRWMGQNTEAFF	TGTGCCAGCAGGTGGATGGGCCAGAACACTGAAGCTTTCTTT	TRBV2	TRBJ1-1	-	-
CASSSKPGLALNEQFF	TGTGCCAGCAGCTCTAAACCGGGACTAGCGTTGAATGAGCAGTTCTTC	TRBV7-8	TRBJ2-1	TRBD2	-
CAISESKRGINEKLFF	TGTGCCATCAGTGAGTCTAAAAGGGGAATTAATGAAAAACTGTTTTTT	TRBV10-3	TRBJ1-4	-	-
CSVGQATNEKLFF	TGCAGCGTTGGGCAGGCAACTAATGAAAAACTGTTTTTT	TRBV29-1	TRBJ1-4	-	-
CASSLVRSGNEKLFF	TGTGCCAGCAGCTTAGTGAGGTCTGGTAATGAAAAACTGTTTTTT	TRBV11-2	TRBJ1-4	-	-
CASSSRRGGAYEQYF	TGTGCCAGCAGCTCCCGTCGCGGGGGGGCCTACGAGCAGTACTTC	TRBV13	TRBJ2-7	TRBD2	-
CASSERDTGRSGELFF	TGTGCCAGCAGTGAACGGGACACCGGTCGTTCCGGGGAGCTGTTTTTT	TRBV5-4	TRBJ2-2	-	-
CAGGRSGSYEQYF	TGTGCCGGGGGCCGGAGCGGCTCCTACGAGCAGTACTTC	TRBV6-5	TRBJ2-7	-	-
CASSPTTGGTEAFF	TGTGCCAGCTCACCAACCACAGGGGGCACTGAAGCTTTCTTT	TRBV18	TRBJ1-1	TRBD1	-
CASSDSGTAGYGYTF	TGTGCCAGTAGTGATTCCGGGACAGCCGGCTATGGCTACACCTTC	TRBV19	TRBJ1-2	TRBD1	-
CASSYGGVNTEAFF	TGTGCCAGCAGTTACGGGGGGGTGAACACTGAAGCTTTCTTT	TRBV6-5	TRBJ1-1	-	once
CASSPSGGAAWRWFF	TGTGCCAGCTCACCTAGCGGGGGGGCGGCGTGGCGCTGGTTCTTC	TRBV18	TRBJ2-1	TRBD2	-
CASSYTDRGFTGELFF	TGTGCCAGCAGTTACACGGACAGGGGATTCACCGGGGAGCTGTTTTTT	TRBV6-6	TRBJ2-2	TRBD1	-
CASSGSWNTEAFF	TGTGCCAGCAGCGGGAGCTGGAACACTGAAGCTTTCTTT	TRBV5-4	TRBJ1-1	-	once
CASVGGNEKLFF	TGTGCCAGCGTGGGAGGCAATGAAAAACTGTTTTTT	TRBV7-9	TRBJ1-4	-	-
CASSLGGTMNTEAFF	TGCGCCAGCAGCTTGGGGGGCACTATGAACACTGAAGCTTTCTTT	TRBV5-1	TRBJ1-1	-	-
CASSPGQGNTEAFF	TGTGCCAGCAGCCCCGGACAGGGAAACACTGAAGCTTTCTTT	TRBV11-3	TRBJ1-1	TRBD1	-
CASSRAWGSEYTDTQYF	TGCGCCAGCAGCCGAGCATGGGGCTCGGAATACACAGATACGCAGTATTTT	TRBV4-1	TRBJ2-3	-	-
CASSLLGEQYF	TGTGCCAGCAGCCTCCTAGGTGAGCAGTACTTC	TRBV3-1/TRBV3-2	TRBJ2-7	-	-
CASSQVRAAGEETQYF	TGTGCCAGCAGCCAAGTTAGAGCTGCGGGGGAAGAGACCCAGTACTTC	TRBV3-1/TRBV3-2	TRBJ2-5	TRBD2	-
CASSQRRGLGTEAFF	TGTGCCAGCAGCCAGCGGCGGGGGCTAGGGACTGAAGCTTTCTTT	TRBV3-1/TRBV3-2	TRBJ1-1	-	-
CASSLRGTSGGWETQYF	TGTGCCAGCAGCCTCCGCGGGACTAGCGGGGGGTGGGAGACCCAGTACTTC	TRBV11-2	TRBJ2-5	TRBD2	-
CASSIVYGNYGYTF	TGTGCCAGTAGTATAGTTTACGGGAACTATGGCTACACCTTC	TRBV19	TRBJ1-2	-	-
CASRPGTGDHQPQHF	TGTGCCAGCAGGCCCGGGACAGGGGATCATCAGCCCCAGCATTTT	TRBV6-5	TRBJ1-5	TRBD1	-
CASRVPNSPLHF	TGTGCCAGCCGGGTGCCGAATTCACCCCTCCACTTT	TRBV28	TRBJ1-6	-	-
CASSQTTGGETQYF	TGTGCCAGCAGCCAAACGACCGGAGGAGAGACCCAGTACTTC	TRBV3-1/TRBV3-2	TRBJ2-5	-	-
CASSLVQNTEAFF	TGTGCCAGCAGCTTAGTCCAGAACACTGAAGCTTTCTTT	TRBV7-2	TRBJ1-1	-	-
CASSWLAEKKYNEQFF	TGTGCCAGCAGCTGGCTAGCGGAGAAGAAATACAATGAGCAGTTCTTC	TRBV6-2/TRBV6-3	TRBJ2-1	TRBD2	-
CASSLGTGNQPQHF	TGTGCCAGCAGTCTAGGGACAGGCAATCAGCCCCAGCATTTT	TRBV6-6	TRBJ1-5	TRBD1	-
CASSRDRRQEKLFF	TGTGCCAGCAGCCGGGACAGGAGGCAAGAAAAACTGTTTTTT	TRBV27	TRBJ1-4	TRBD1	once
CASSLQGASSYEQYF	TGTGCCAGCAGTTTACAGGGGGCATCCTCCTACGAGCAGTACTTC	TRBV6-5	TRBJ2-7	TRBD1	-
CSVDGRGAFF	TGCAGCGTTGACGGGAGGGGAGCTTTCTTT	TRBV29-1	TRBJ1-1	-	-
CASSGLRETQYF	TGTGCCAGTAGTGGCCTGCGGGAGACCCAGTACTTC	TRBV19	TRBJ2-5	-	-
CATSRGPQAHNQPQHF	TGTGCCACCAGCAGAGGCCCACAGGCCCACAATCAGCCCCAGCATTTT	TRBV15	TRBJ1-5	-	-